This T cell receptor beta chain was observed in a study of cytomegalovirus exposure and HLA in healthy donors. Worth noting for this clone: The antigen is undetermined.

Looked up from germline, CDR1 is WSHSY and CDR2 is SAAADI. The CDR3 totals 18 residues. The V gene end was trimmed by 6 bases and the J gene end by 1 base; junction bases not matched to a gene: 12. PCR employed 60 Vbeta and 13 Jbeta primers. Measured with immunoSEQ multiplex PCR; TCRdb has only the in-frame clones, and not every one. The repertoire holds some 200,000 clones, with 60% to 85% as singletons. The study's findings and limits: According to reports, the classifier identified cytomegalovirus status with high specificity and sensitivity.

The sequence was collected from a man aged 35-49 years in good health and CMV-seronegative. Material for sequencing was PBMCs. The chain carries TRBV10-2 and TRBJ2-1; 10 bases map to TRBD2. The CDR3 loop is CASRKVSSGRGSYNEQFF. The CDR3 DNA reads TGCGCCAGCAGGAAAGTCTCTAGCGGGAGAGGATCCTACAATGAGCAGTTCTTC.